This TCR beta chain was captured in a study of CXCR3-negative and CXCR3-positive naive CD8 T cells (dated by TCRdb to the late 2010s). Regarding the complete study: In total, 130 million to 150 million TRB reads were obtained, or roughly 1.5 +/- 0.3 million reads per library. Diversity and physicochemical repertoire analyses were performed on around ten donors pooled from two independent experiments. For the TRBV-TRBJ cluster analysis, the naive subsets came from a handful of donors, while the memory cells came from 3 donors.

What the work shows at the level of the full study, not this receptor alone: Naive CXCR3-negative and CXCR3-positive cells from the same donor showed similar TRBV-TRBJ usage, whereas memory cells showed distinct patterns. Compared with CXCR3-negative naive cells, CXCR3-positive naive cells had TRB CDR3s with higher hydrophobicity (lower Kidera factor 4), lower energy, and higher strength and volume indices. Surface CD5, linked to self-reactivity in mice, was comparable between naive subsets; TCR interaction strength was therefore also inferred from TRB CDR3 physicochemical properties. Comparably high repertoire diversity was found in both naive subsets, whereas much lower repertoire diversity was found in memory CD8+ T cells. Freshly isolated PBMCs were used for most assays because CXCR3 expression partially decreased after cryopreservation.

No count is recorded, but by frequency this clonotype is medium-sized (0.01 to 0.1%). The specificity of this receptor is unknown. Each CD8+ T cell subset was flow-sorted in triplicate, with roughly 300,000 cells per subset placed directly into RLT lysis buffer. To exclude memory contaminants, naive CD8+ T cells were stringently defined as CD45RO-CCR7+CD27+CD95-. Standard density gradient centrifugation was used to isolate peripheral blood mononuclear cells from buffy coats. A FACSAria III was used to flow-sort naive CD8+ T cells into CXCR3-negative and CXCR3-positive populations. Total RNA was extracted from sorted cells using an RNeasy Mini Kit. Sequenced using a NextSeq 550. The Human TCR Profiling Kit (MiLaboratory) was used to prepare UMI-labeled 5' RACE TRB cDNA libraries. cDNA synthesis used the entire amount of extracted RNA, and PCR amplification then used the entire amount of cDNA produced. Libraries were prepared in parallel with an identical number of PCR cycles. Processing in the source paper ran as follows. About 53,000 +/- 9,400 unique UMI-labeled TRB cDNA molecules per library were extracted with MIGEC and MiXCR, with at least two reads per UMI required. An average of 40,000 +/- 10,000 functional in-frame TRB CDR3 nucleotide clonotypes without stop codons was found per library. After each sample was downsampled to 5000 UMI-labeled TRB molecules, VDJtools was used to calculate diversity metrics such as normalized Shannon-Wiener and Chao1. VDJtools computed clonotype-size-weighted physicochemical properties of the central five CDR3 residues: interaction energy, strength, volume and Kidera factor 4. TCRdb reanalyzed the reads, keeping one entry per CDR3 protein sequence and omitting DNA. None of the V and J calls come from the authors' own analysis; TCRdb made them. The sample table gives some 10,000 distinct CDR3 sequences. Together, the top ten hold 1% of the sample.

The CDR3 has 17 amino acids, counting the end cysteine and phenylalanine. No DNA sequence was recorded. The germline V gene specifies SGHRS as CDR1 and YFSETQ as CDR2. The receptor was isolated from a human donor in good health. Some clones in this sample may be carry-over from other donors' samples. Sequencing was done on a sample of naive CXCR3- CD8+ T cells from blood. In the paper's terms, the cell subset or site label means: CD45RO-CCR7+CD27+CD95- naive CD8+ T cells lacking CXCR3 (TNR3-). The V gene is TRBV5-1 and the J gene is TRBJ2-3; TCRdb gives TRBD1 as the D gene, but with no DNA this cannot be confirmed. The CDR3: CASSGSRLDSGTDTQYF.